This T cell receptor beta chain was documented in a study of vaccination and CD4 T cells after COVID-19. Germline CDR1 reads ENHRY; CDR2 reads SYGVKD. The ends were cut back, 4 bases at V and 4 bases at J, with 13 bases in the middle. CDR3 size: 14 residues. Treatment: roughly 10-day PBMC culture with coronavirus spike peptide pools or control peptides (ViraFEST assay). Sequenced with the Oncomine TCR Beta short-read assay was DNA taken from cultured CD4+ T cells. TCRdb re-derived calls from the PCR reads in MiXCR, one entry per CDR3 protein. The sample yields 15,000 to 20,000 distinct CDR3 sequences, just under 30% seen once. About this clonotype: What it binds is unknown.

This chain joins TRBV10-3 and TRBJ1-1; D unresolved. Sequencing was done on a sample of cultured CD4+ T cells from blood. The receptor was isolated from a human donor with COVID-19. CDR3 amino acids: CAISAQERGTEAFF. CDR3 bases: TGTGCCATCAGTGCCCAGGAAAGAGGCACTGAAGCTTTCTTT.